The subject of this entry is one T cell receptor beta chain. No antigen is known for it. Germline CDR1 SGHAT, CDR2 FQNNGV. Trimming pared 2 bases from V and 0 bases from J, leaving 8 bases between. CDR3 size: 15 residues. This entry is derived from a study of T cell responses to AZD1222 COVID-19 vaccine. About the research overall: Researchers grouped second doses given at about 4 or about 12 weeks into one pool. Study-level findings and limits: Distributed over spike, vaccine-associated CD4 TCRs predominated at 160-218 and 743-854.

Using immunoSEQ multiplex PCR, the repertoire was profiled, and TCRdb retains in-frame clones only, with some absent. The sample includes fewer than 150,000 clones, 93% of them seen just once. V and J are TRBV11-2 and TRBJ1-3; D perhaps matches TRBD1 (6 bases). The TCR originated in an adult in good health. The specimen comprised peripheral blood, sampled on day 0 of AZD1222 vaccination. The CDR3, as DNA: TGTGCCAGCAGCTTAAGGGGGTTCTCTGGAAACACCATATATTTT. Its translation: CASSLRGFSGNTIYF.